This entry describes one T cell receptor (beta chain). Its antigen is still unknown. The data were obtained in a study of a mutant IDH1 vaccine in newly diagnosed glioma. Study details: Therapy received beforehand was radiotherapy, temozolomide, or both, with most patients given both.

Described time point: week 11, during vaccination. Vaccination comprised doses that each held 300 ug of mutant IDH1 20-mer peptide, plus topical imiquimod. The CDR3 extends over 13 amino acids. Germline trimming cut 5 bases from V and 6 bases from J; bases unmatched to any gene: 4. CDR1 is SGHTA, CDR2 FQGNSA, per germline. The protocol was immunoSEQ multiplex PCR, while the TCRdb copy is restricted to in-frame clones and leaves out a portion. The repertoire holds some 120,000 clones, with over 75% as singletons. The sequence came from a man aged 35 to 55 with glioma. Sequences were derived from PBMCs, sampled from a glioma patient whose treatment included an IDH1 peptide vaccine. The chain recombines TRBV7-2 with TRBJ1-1, with 9 nucleotides matching TRBD1. DNA for the CDR3: TGTGCCAGCAGCCCTAGACAGGGGGCTGAAGCTTTCTTT. Encoded protein: CASSPRQGAEAFF.